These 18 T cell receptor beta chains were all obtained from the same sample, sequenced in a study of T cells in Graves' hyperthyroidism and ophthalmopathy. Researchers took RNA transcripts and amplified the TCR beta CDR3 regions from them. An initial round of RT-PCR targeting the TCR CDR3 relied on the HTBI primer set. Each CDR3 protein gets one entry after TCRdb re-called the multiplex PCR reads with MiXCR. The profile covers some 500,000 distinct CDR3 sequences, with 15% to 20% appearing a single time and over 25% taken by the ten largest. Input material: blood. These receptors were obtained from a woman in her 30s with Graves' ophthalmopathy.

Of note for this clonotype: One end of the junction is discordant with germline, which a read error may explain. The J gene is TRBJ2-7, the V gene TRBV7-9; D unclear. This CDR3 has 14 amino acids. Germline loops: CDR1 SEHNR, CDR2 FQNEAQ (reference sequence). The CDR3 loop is CAGSLTVDPYEQYF. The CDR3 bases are TGTGCCGGCAGCTTAACAGTAGACCCTTACGAGCAGTACTTC.

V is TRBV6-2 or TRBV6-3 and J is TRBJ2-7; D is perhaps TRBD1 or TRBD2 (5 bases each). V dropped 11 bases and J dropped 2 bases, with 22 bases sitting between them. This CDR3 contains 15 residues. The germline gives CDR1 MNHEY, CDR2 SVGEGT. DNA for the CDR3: TGTGCCGGGGCCGTAGGAGGCGGCATACCCTACGAGCAGTACTTC. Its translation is CAGAVGGGIPYEQYF.

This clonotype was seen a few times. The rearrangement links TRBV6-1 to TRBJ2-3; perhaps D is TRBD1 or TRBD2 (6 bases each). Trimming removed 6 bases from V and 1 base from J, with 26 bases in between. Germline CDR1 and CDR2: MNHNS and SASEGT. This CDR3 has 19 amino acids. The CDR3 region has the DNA TGTGCCAGCAGGGACAGTACCCTCGGGGGAGCCTGGGGCACAGATACGCAGTATTTT. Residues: CASRDSTLGGAWGTDTQYF.

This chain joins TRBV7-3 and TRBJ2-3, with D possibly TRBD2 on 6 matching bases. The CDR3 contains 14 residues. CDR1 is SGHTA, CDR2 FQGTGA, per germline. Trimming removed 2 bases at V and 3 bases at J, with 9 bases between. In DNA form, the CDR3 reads TGTGCCAGCAGCTTAGGGGGGTTAACAGATACGCAGTATTTT. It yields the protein CASSLGGLTDTQYF.

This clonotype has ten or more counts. CDR3 sequence (DNA): TGTGCCATCAGTGAGTCGGCCGAGCGGGAGACCCAGTACTTC. Its translation is CAISESAERETQYF. The V call is TRBV10-3, the J call TRBJ2-5; TRBD2 is a possible D gene (5 bases). There are 14 residues in the CDR3. The germline V gene encodes CDR1 ENHRY and CDR2 SYGVKD. Trimming shortened V by 0 bases and J by 5 bases, and 10 bases separated the two germline ends.

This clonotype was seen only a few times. This CDR3 reads CASRILGTGGNYEQYF. CDR3 DNA sequence: TGTGCCAGCAGAATATTGGGGACAGGGGGGAACTACGAGCAGTACTTC. V and J are TRBV6-1 and TRBJ2-7, with 11 bases matching TRBD1. CDR1 is MNHNS, CDR2 SASEGT, per germline. With 6 bases clipped from V and 3 bases from J, the junction kept 10 bases outside the gene matches. The CDR3 sequence is 16 residues long.

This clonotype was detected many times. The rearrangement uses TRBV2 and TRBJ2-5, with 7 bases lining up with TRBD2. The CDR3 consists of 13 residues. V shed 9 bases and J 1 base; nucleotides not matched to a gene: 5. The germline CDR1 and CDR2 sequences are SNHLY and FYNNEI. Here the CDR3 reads CASGGDRQETQYF. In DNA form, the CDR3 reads TGTGCCAGTGGGGGGGACCGCCAAGAGACCCAGTACTTC.

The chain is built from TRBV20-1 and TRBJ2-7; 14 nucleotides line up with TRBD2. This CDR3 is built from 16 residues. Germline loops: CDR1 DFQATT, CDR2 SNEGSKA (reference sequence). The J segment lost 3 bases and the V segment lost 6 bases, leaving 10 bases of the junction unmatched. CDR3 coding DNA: TGCAGTGCCCCCTTCAGGACTAGCGGGAGGTTCTACGAGCAGTACTTC. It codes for CSAPFRTSGRFYEQYF.

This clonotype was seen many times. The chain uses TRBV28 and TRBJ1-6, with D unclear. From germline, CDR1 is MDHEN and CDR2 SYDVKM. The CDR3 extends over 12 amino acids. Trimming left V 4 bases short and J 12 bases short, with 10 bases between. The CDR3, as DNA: TGTGCCAGCAGTTCCCCCCCCGTACCCCTCCACTTT. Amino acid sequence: CASSSPPVPLHF.

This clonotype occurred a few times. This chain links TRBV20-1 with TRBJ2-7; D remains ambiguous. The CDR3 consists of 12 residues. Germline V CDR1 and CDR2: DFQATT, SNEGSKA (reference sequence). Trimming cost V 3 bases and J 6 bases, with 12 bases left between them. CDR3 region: CSASPQPREQYF. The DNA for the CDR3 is TGCAGTGCTAGCCCCCAACCCCGCGAGCAGTACTTC.

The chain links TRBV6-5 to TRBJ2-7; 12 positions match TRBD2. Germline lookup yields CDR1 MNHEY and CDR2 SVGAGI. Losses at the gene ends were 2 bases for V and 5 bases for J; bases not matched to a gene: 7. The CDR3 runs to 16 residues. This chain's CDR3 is CASSYRTSGNPHEQYF. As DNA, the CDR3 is TGTGCCAGCAGTTACCGGACTAGCGGGAACCCCCACGAGCAGTACTTC.

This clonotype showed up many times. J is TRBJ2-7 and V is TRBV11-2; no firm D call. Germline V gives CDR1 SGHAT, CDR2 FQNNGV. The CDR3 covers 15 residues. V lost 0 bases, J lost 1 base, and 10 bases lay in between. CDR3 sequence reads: CASSLDVSVSYEQYF. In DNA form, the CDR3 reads TGTGCCAGCAGCTTAGATGTTTCGGTGTCCTACGAGCAGTACTTC.

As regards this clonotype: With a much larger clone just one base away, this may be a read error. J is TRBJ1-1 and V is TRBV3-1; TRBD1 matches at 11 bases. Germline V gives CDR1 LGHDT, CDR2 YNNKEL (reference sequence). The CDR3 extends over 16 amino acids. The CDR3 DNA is TGTGCCAGCAGCCAAGTGGGACAGGGGGTATACACTGAAGCTCTCTTT. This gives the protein CASSQVGQGVYTEALF.

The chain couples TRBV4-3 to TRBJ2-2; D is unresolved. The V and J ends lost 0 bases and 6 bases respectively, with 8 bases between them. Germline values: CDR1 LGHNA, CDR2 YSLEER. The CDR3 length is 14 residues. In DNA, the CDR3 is TGCGCCAGCAGCCAAGAGGCCCGTGCCGGGGAGCTGTTTTTT. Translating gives CASSQEARAGELFF.

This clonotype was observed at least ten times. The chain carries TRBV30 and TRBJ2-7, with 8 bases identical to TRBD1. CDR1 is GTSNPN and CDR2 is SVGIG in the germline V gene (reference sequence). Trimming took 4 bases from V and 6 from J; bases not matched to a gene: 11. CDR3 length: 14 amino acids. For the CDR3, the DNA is TGTGCCTGGACCACGGGACAGGCGTCGGCCGAGCAGTACTTC. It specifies CAWTTGQASAEQYF.

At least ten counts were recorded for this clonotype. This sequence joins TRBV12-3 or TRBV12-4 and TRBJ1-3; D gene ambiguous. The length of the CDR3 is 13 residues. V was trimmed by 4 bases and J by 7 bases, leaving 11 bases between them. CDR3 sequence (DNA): TGTGCCAGCAGTTCCCAGAGGCGTAACACCATATATTTT. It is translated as CASSSQRRNTIYF.

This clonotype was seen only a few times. CDR3 nucleotides: TGTGCCAGTAGTGTCGAGGGAGGGACGGTACCCTACAATGAGCAGTTCTTC. This sequence encodes CASSVEGGTVPYNEQFF. The chain is built from TRBV19 and TRBJ2-1; 7 positions agree with TRBD2. J gave up 2 bases and V 5 bases, and 12 bases lay outside the gene matches. The CDR3 consists of 17 residues. Germline V gene data show CDR1 as LNHDA and CDR2 as SQIVND (reference sequence). Full variable domain (missing parts from reference TRBV19 and TRBJ2-1): DGGITQSPKYLFRKEGQNVTLSCEQNLNHDAMYWYRQDPGQGLRLIYYSQIVNDFQKGDIAEGYSVSREKKESFPLTVTSAQKNPTAFYLCASSVEGGTVPYNEQFFGPGTRLTVL.

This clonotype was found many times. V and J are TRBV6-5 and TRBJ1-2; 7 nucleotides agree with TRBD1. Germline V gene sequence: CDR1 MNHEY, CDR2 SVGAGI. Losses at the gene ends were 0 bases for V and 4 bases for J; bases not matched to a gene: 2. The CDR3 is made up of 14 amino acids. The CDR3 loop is CASSYSDRTYGYTF. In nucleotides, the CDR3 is TGTGCCAGCAGTTACTCGGACAGGACCTATGGCTACACCTTC.